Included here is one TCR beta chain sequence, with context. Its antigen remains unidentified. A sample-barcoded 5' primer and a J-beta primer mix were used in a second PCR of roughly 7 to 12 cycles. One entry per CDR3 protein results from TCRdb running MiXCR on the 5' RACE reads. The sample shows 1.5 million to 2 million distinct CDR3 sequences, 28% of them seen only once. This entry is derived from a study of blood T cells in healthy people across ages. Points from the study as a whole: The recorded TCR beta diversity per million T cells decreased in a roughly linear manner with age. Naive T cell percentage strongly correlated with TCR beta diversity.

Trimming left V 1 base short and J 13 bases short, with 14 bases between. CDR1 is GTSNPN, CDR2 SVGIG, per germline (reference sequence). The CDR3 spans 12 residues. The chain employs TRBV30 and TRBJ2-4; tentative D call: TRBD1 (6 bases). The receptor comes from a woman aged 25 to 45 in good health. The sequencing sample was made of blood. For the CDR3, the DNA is TGTGCCTGGAGTGGCGGTGGGGGCGCGCAGTACTTC. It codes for CAWSGGGGAQYF. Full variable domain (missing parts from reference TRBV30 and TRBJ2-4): SQTIHQWPATLVQPVGSPLSLECTVEGTSNPNLYWYRQAAGRGLQLLFYSVGIGQISSEVPQNLSASRPQDRQFILSSKKLLLSDSGFYLCAWSGGGGAQYFGAGTRLSVL.